Sequencing of this T cell receptor beta chain was carried out in a study of T cell responses to AZD1222 COVID-19 vaccine. Study findings and constraints: Baseline seropositivity characterized only 5 or 6 AZD1222 recipients. Repertoires were sampled only after the peak T cell response. After two AZD1222 doses, spike-specific TCR breadth and depth rose versus day 0. The donors showed a predominance of white British ancestry and of females, with possible underestimation of clonal diversity.

On this clone: Its antigen remains unknown.

The germline CDR1 and CDR2 sequences are SGHRS and YFSETQ. V gave up 5 bases and J gave up 1 base, with 12 bases separating them. The CDR3 contains 15 residues. Generated by immunoSEQ multiplex PCR, the TCRdb table keeps only in-frame clones and is missing some. Here the sample spans about 140,000 clones, over 85% being singletons. The sequences come from peripheral blood, collected on day 0 of AZD1222 vaccination. This TCR was recovered from an adult in good health. The chain recombines TRBV5-1 with TRBJ1-4; a weak D match, TRBD1 (6 bases). CDR3 loop: CASSSRGGTNEKLFF. The CDR3 DNA follows: TGCGCCAGCAGTTCCAGGGGAGGAACTAATGAAAAACTGTTTTTT.